The source of this T cell receptor (beta chain) is a study of OX40 agonist ivuxolimab in advanced cancers. Study as a whole: Of the participants, around 43% had some prior anti-PD-1, anti-PD-L1 or anti-CTLA-4 therapy, which was allowed. Study-level findings and limits: Averaged across samples, CD8+ T cells carried more expanded clones than CD4+ did. Dosing at 0.1 to 3.0 mg/kg was accompanied by clonal expansion of CD4+ and CD8+ blood T cells by week 6.

Method: immunoSEQ multiplex PCR; TCRdb's copy keeps in-frame clones and lacks some. The sample yields tens of thousands of clones, over 75% seen once. As to this clone: The target antigen is unknown.

Blood sampling was done at baseline, cycle 4 day 1, and cycle 7 day 1. J was trimmed by 11 bases and V by 5 bases; bases with no gene match: 11. There are 13 residues in the CDR3. CDR1 is SNHLY and CDR2 is FYNNEI in the germline V gene. The chain links TRBV2 to TRBJ1-1; 7 bases agree with TRBD1. This clonotype was sampled from an adult with an advanced solid tumor such as melanoma, head and neck, liver or kidney cancer. The sequences come from CD4+ or CD8+ T cells sorted from blood, collected in a trial of the OX40 agonist ivuxolimab. This CDR3 reads CASSTTGAAGAFF. The DNA of the CDR3 is TGTGCCAGCAGTACCACAGGGGCGGCTGGGGCTTTCTTT.